Listed here are 13 T cell receptor beta chains from one sample, sequenced in a study of blood T cell repertoires in COVID-19. The data were produced by immunoSEQ multiplex PCR, yet TCRdb's version contains in-frame clones alone and is incomplete. The data show under 80,000 clones, 85% to 90% seen once. Sequences were obtained from peripheral blood. These receptors were collected from a woman of 80 years or more with active COVID-19.

This chain uses TRBV6-5 with TRBJ1-1; weak D call: TRBD1 (5 bases). The V end lost 8 bases, the J end lost 11 bases, and 21 bases lay between the germline ends. The CDR3 contains 13 residues. Germline V gene sequence: CDR1 MNHEY, CDR2 SVGAGI. The DNA of the CDR3 is TGTGCCAGCGTTCCCAGACCCTGGGGGGAGGCTTTCTTT. Its translation is CASVPRPWGEAFF.

J is TRBJ2-1 and V is TRBV28; the match to TRBD2 covers 10 bases. V trimming: 5 bases; J trimming: 6 bases; junction bases outside the gene matches: 10. Per the germline V gene, CDR1 is MDHEN and CDR2 is SYDVKM. This CDR3 spans 16 amino acids. CDR3: CASSPIAGGGGNEQFF. CDR3 DNA: TGTGCCAGCAGTCCGATAGCGGGAGGAGGGGGCAATGAGCAGTTCTTC.

V and J are TRBV19 and TRBJ2-7, with D possibly TRBD2 on 5 matching bases. The CDR3 is made up of 13 amino acids. CDR1 and CDR2 from the germline V gene are LNHDA and SQIVND (reference sequence). V was pared by 3 bases and J by 2 bases, with 8 bases between. The CDR3 loop is CASSIEGTYEQYF. In nucleotides, the CDR3 is TGTGCCAGTAGTATTGAGGGAACCTACGAGCAGTACTTC. Full variable domain (rest looked up from reference TRBV19 and TRBJ2-7): DGGITQSPKYLFRKEGQNVTLSCEQNLNHDAMYWYRQDPGQGLRLIYYSQIVNDFQKGDIAEGYSVSREKKESFPLTVTSAQKNPTAFYLCASSIEGTYEQYFGPGTRLTVT.

The chain carries TRBV4-1 and TRBJ2-1; 14 bases map to TRBD2. This CDR3 is 17 amino acids long. Germline assignment: CDR1 MGHRA and CDR2 YSYEKL. Trimming removed 4 bases from V and 8 bases from J; junction bases left unmatched: 10. This CDR3 reads CASSPRLAGGPSDEQFF. CDR3 sequence (DNA): TGCGCCAGCAGCCCGAGACTAGCGGGAGGGCCCTCTGATGAGCAGTTCTTC.

The chain combines TRBV18 with TRBJ1-5, with D perhaps TRBD1 (5 bases). V was clipped by 2 bases and J by 5 bases, with 10 bases between them. Germline CDR1 KGHSH, CDR2 LQKENI. CDR3 length: 14 amino acids. The CDR3 region is CASSPTGGDQPQHF. DNA for the CDR3: TGTGCCAGCTCACCAACGGGGGGAGATCAGCCCCAGCATTTT.

The V call is TRBV28, the J call TRBJ2-1; 8 nucleotides agree with TRBD1. V was pared by 6 bases and J by 2 bases, with 6 bases of the junction left unmatched. This CDR3 comprises 15 residues. CDR1 MDHEN and CDR2 SYDVKM come from the germline V gene. The CDR3 coding sequence is TGTGCCAGCAGCTCGGGGACAGGACCCTACAATGAGCAGTTCTTC. Protein: CASSSGTGPYNEQFF.

This chain connects TRBV14 to TRBJ2-1; a possible D gene is TRBD1 (6 bases). Germline assignment: CDR1 SGHDN and CDR2 FVKESK. Trimming removed 4 bases at V and 3 bases at J, with 19 bases between. This CDR3 has 17 amino acids. The CDR3 DNA follows: TGTGCCAGCAGCCCGATGGTAGGGCAGGGGTACTACAATGAGCAGTTCTTC. It specifies CASSPMVGQGYYNEQFF.

The DNA for the CDR3 is TGTGCCAGCAGCCCCTCTTTCACGCGGATGCCGAACAATGAGCAGTTCTTC. This sequence encodes CASSPSFTRMPNNEQFF. V and J are TRBV5-5 and TRBJ2-1; D ambiguous. V lost 4 bases to trimming and J lost 5 bases, with 22 bases between them. Per germline, CDR1 SGHKS and CDR2 YYEKEE (reference sequence). This CDR3 is built from 17 residues.

The V and J genes are TRBV7-2 and TRBJ2-1, with 15 bases lining up with TRBD2. The CDR3 length is 14 residues. CDR1 is SGHTA and CDR2 is FQGNSA in the germline V gene. V lost 5 bases, J lost 16 bases, and 9 bases stayed unmatched. The CDR3 region is CASSLGLAGGEGFF. Here the CDR3 DNA reads TGTGCCAGCAGCCTCGGACTAGCGGGAGGGGAAGGATTCTTC.

This clone was counted only a few times. CDR3 bases: TGTGCCAGTAGTATTGGGCTCCCCGGGGAGCTGTTTTTT. Amino acids: CASSIGLPGELFF. The genes are TRBV19 and TRBJ2-2; D uncertain. Germline V lookup: CDR1 LNHDA, CDR2 SQIVND (reference sequence). The CDR3 has 13 amino acids. The ends were cut back, 3 bases at V and 6 bases at J, with 8 bases in the middle.

This clone was recorded a few times. V is TRBV6-5 and J is TRBJ2-7, with 11 bases lining up with TRBD2. The CDR3 loop spans 15 amino acids. CDR1 MNHEY and CDR2 SVGAGI come from the germline V gene. V dropped 6 bases and J dropped 6; count of bases not matched to a gene: 10. The CDR3 sequence is CASRVPSGRSSEQYF. The CDR3 nucleotides are TGTGCCAGCAGAGTACCTAGCGGGAGGAGTTCCGAGCAGTACTTC.

The chain recombines TRBV10-3 with TRBJ2-1; the D is unclear. CDR1 is ENHRY, CDR2 SYGVKD, per germline. V lost 2 bases and J lost 7, with 9 bases in between. The CDR3 length is 13 residues. The CDR3 sequence is CAISEASVNEQFF. CDR3 DNA sequence: TGTGCCATCAGTGAGGCTAGTGTTAATGAGCAGTTCTTC.

This clone was seen only a few times. V usage is TRBV11-2 and J usage is TRBJ1-2, with D possibly being TRBD1 (5 bases). Trimming stripped 5 bases from V and 0 bases from J, with 10 bases between. The CDR3 consists of 14 residues. Germline CDR1 SGHAT, CDR2 FQNNGV. CDR3 in amino acids: CASSLDRANYGYTF. CDR3 DNA sequence: TGTGCCAGCAGCCTTGACAGAGCTAACTATGGCTACACCTTC.